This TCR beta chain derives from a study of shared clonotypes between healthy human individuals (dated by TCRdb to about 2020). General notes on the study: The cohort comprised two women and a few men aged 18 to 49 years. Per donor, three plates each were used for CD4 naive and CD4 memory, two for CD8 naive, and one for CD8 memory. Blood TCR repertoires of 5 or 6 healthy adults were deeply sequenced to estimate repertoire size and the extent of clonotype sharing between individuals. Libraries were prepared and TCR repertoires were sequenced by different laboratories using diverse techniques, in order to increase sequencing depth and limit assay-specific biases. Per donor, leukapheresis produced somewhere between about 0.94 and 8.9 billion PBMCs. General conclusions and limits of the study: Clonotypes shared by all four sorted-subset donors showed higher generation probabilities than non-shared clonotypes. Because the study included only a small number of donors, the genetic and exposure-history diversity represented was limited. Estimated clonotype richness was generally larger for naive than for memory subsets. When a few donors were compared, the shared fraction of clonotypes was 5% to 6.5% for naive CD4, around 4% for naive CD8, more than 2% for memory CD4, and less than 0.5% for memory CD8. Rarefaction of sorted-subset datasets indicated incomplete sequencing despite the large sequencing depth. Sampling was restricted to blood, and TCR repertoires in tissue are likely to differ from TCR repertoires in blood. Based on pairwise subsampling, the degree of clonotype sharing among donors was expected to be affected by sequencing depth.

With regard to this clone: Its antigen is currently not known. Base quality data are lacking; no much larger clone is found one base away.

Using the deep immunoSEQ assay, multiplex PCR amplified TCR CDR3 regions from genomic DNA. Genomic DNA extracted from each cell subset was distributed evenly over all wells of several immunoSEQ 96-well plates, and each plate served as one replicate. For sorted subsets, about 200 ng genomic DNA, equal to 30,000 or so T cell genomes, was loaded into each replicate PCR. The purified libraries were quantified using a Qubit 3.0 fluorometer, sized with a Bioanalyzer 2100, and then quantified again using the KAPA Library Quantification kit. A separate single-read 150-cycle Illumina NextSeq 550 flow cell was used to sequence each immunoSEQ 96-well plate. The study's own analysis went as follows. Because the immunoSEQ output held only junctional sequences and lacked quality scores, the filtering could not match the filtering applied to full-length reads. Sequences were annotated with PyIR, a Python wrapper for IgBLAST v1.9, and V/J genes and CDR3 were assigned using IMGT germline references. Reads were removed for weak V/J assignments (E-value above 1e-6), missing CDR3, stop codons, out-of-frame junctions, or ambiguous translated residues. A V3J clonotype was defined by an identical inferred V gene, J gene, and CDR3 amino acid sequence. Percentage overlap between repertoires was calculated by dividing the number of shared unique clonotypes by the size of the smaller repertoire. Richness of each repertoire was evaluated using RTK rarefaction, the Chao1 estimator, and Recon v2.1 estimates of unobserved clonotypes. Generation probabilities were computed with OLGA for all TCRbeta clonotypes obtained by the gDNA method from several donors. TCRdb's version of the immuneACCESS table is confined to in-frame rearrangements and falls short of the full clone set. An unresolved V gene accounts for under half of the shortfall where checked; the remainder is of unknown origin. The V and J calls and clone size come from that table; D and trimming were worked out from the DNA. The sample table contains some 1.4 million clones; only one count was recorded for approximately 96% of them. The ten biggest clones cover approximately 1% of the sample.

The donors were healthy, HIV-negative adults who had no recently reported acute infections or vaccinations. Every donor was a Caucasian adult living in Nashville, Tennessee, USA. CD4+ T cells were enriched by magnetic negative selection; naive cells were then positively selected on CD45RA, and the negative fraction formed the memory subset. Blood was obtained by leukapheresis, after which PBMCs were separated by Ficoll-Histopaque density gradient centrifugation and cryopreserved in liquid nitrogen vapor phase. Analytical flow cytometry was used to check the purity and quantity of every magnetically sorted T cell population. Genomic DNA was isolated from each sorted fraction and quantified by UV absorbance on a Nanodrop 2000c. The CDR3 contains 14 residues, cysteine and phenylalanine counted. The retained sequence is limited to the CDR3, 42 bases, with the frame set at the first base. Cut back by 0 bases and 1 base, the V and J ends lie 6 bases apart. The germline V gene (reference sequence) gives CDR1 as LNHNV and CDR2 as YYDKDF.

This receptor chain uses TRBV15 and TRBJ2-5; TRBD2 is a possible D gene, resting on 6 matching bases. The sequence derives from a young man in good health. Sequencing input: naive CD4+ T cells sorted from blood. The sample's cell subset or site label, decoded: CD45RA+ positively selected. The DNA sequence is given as TGTGCCACCAGCAGAGAGGGACTCCAAGAGACCCAGTACTTC. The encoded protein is CATSREGLQETQYF.